The rows below give T cell receptor beta chains drawn from one sample of a study of blood T cell repertoires in COVID-19. Repertoires were generated with immunoSEQ multiplex PCR, while TCRdb's copy carries only in-frame clones and drops some. The table lists under 300,000 clones, roughly 89% of them singletons, with roughly 4.8% in the top ten. The sample consisted of peripheral blood. These receptors were taken from a woman aged 35 to 49 who had recovered from COVID-19. Each CDR3 is given with its conserved first and last residue. The order of the fields is D gene, J gene, clone size, V gene, CDR3 protein, CDR3 DNA. A D gene is named only where the DNA matches it firmly. Clone size is not always given. Where it is, it says once, few, many or a class for expanded clones.

. | TRBJ1-4 | . | TRBV27 | CASRSGGKLFF | TGTGCCAGCCGGTCCGGGGGAAAACTGTTTTTT
. | TRBJ1-6 | few | TRBV28 | CASDQGGFSSPLHF | TGTGCCAGCGACCAGGGAGGGTTTAGTTCACCCCTCCACTTT
. | TRBJ2-2 | . | TRBV24-1 | CATSDLTAGELFF | TGTGCCACCAGTGACCTGACTGCCGGGGAGCTGTTTTTT
TRBD2 | TRBJ2-3 | . | TRBV6-2/TRBV6-3 | CASSNPLAGPGTQYF | TGTGCCAGCAGTAACCCACTAGCGGGCCCGGGCACGCAGTATTTT
TRBD1 | TRBJ1-5 | . | TRBV7-9 | CASSRGQNSNQPQHF | TGTGCCAGCAGCCGGGGACAGAATAGCAATCAGCCCCAGCATTTT
TRBD1 | TRBJ1-5 | . | TRBV5-1 | CASSPGQGFYQPQHF | TGCGCCAGCAGCCCGGGACAGGGGTTCTATCAGCCCCAGCATTTT
. | TRBJ2-3 | . | TRBV27 | CASSWQLPGDTQYF | TGTGCCAGCAGCTGGCAGCTACCCGGGGATACGCAGTATTTT
. | TRBJ2-2 | . | TRBV15 | CATSTRQNTGELFF | TGTGCCACCAGCACCCGACAGAACACCGGGGAGCTGTTTTTT
. | TRBJ1-1 | . | TRBV7-2 | CASSPQEGLITEAFF | TGTGCCAGCAGCCCACAGGAGGGTCTAATCACTGAAGCTTTCTTT
. | TRBJ2-1 | . | TRBV4-1 | CASSPEKNTVHEQFF | TGCGCCAGCAGCCCGGAGAAAAACACGGTTCATGAGCAGTTCTTC
TRBD2 | TRBJ2-2 | . | TRBV7-6 | CASRTRPRAGASGTGELFF | TGTGCCAGCAGAACTAGGCCTCGTGCGGGAGCTTCGGGCACCGGGGAGCTGTTTTTT
TRBD2 | TRBJ2-7 | . | TRBV12-3/TRBV12-4 | CASGGGGTYEQYF | TGTGCCAGCGGGGGGGGTGGTACCTACGAGCAGTACTTC
TRBD1 | TRBJ2-7 | . | TRBV7-2 | CASSKGTVVPEQYF | TGTGCCAGCAGCAAGGGGACAGTTGTTCCCGAGCAGTACTTC
TRBD2 | TRBJ2-1 | . | TRBV4-3 | CASSQFSGSSNEQFF | TGCGCCAGCAGCCAATTTAGCGGGAGTTCCAATGAGCAGTTCTTC
TRBD2 | TRBJ2-1 | . | TRBV19 | CASRLERGTFPWNEQFF | TGTGCCAGTAGACTGGAGCGGGGGACCTTTCCTTGGAATGAGCAGTTCTTC
. | TRBJ1-4 | . | TRBV6-1 | CASSEGTEAEKLFF | TGTGCCAGCAGTGAAGGGACGGAGGCGGAAAAACTGTTTTTT
TRBD2 | TRBJ2-1 | . | TRBV7-7 | CASSQAPTSGGLGSYNEQFF | TGTGCCAGCAGCCAAGCCCCGACTAGCGGGGGGCTCGGGTCCTACAATGAGCAGTTCTTC
. | TRBJ2-5 | . | TRBV7-2 | CASRLGARETQYF | TGTGCCAGCAGGCTAGGGGCCCGAGAGACCCAGTACTTC
. | TRBJ2-2 | few | TRBV7-3 | CASSPNRIGELFF | TGTGCCAGCAGCCCCAACAGGATAGGGGAGCTGTTTTTT
. | TRBJ1-5 | . | TRBV12-5 | CASGLVRGGLGRGNQPQHF | TGTGCTAGTGGTTTGGTACGGGGAGGGTTAGGTAGGGGCAATCAGCCCCAGCATTTT
TRBD1 | TRBJ1-2 | . | TRBV29-1 | CSVDREGQGVEYTF | TGCAGCGTTGATAGAGAGGGACAGGGGGTCGAATACACCTTC
. | TRBJ1-5 | . | TRBV7-2 | CASSLELDQPQHF | TGTGCCAGCAGCTTAGAACTGGATCAGCCCCAGCATTTT